This T cell receptor (beta chain) was sequenced for a study of regulatory T cells in long-lasting Graves disease. Regarding time point: newly diagnosed GD, antithyroid drugs for less than 3 months. Following extraction of RNA from PBMCs, that RNA was used to make the TCR library. For TCR beta, libraries came from iRepertoire HTBI primers and Arm-PCR of CDR3 regions. TCRdb itself ran the multiplex PCR reads through MiXCR, one entry per CDR3 protein. The data show fewer than 550,000 distinct CDR3 sequences, roughly a sixth seen once. The V segment lost 2 bases and the J segment 3 bases; nucleotides outside the gene matches: 2. The CDR3 contains 15 residues. Germline V CDR1 and CDR2: SGHAT, FQNNGV. This same sample was also taken into another study, of T cells in Graves' hyperthyroidism and ophthalmopathy.

This clonotype was sampled from a woman in her forties or fifties with Graves disease. The genes are TRBV11-2 and TRBJ2-1; 9 bases align to TRBD1. Material: peripheral blood mononuclear cells (PBMCs), obtained at new diagnosis, from a patient treated with antithyroid drugs. In nucleotides, the CDR3 is TGTGCCAGCAGCTTAACAGGGGGCTTCTACAATGAGCAGTTCTTC. Translated, it gives CASSLTGGFYNEQFF.